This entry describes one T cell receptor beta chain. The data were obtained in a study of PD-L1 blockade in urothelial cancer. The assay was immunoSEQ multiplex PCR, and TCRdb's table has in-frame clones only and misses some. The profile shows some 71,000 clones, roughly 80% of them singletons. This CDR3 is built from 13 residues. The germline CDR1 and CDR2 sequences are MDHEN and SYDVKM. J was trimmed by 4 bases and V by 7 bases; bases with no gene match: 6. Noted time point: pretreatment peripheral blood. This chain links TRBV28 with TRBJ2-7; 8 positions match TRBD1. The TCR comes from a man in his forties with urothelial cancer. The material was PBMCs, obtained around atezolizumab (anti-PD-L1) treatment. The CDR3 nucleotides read TGTGCCAGCATACAACAGGGGGGTTACGAGCAGTACTTC. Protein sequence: CASIQQGGYEQYF.